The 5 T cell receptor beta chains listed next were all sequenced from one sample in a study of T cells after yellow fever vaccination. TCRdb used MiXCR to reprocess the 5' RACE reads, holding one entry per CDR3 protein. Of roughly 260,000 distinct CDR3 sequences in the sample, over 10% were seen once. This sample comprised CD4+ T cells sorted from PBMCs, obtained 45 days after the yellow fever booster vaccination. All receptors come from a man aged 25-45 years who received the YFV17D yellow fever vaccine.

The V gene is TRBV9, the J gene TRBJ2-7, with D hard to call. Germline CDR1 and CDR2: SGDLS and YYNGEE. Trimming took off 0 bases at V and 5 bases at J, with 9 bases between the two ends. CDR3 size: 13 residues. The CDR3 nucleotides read TGTGCCAGCAGCGTAGGGATGGTTCACGAGCAGTACTTC. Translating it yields CASSVGMVHEQYF.

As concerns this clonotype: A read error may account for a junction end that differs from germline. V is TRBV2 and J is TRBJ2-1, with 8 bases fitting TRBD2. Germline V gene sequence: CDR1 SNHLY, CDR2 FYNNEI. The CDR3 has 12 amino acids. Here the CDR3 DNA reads TGTGCCAGCAGTCCCAATCTTAGCGGGAACTCATTC. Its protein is CASSPNLSGNSF.

The CDR3 spells CSVVGGISYNEQFF. The CDR3 nucleotides read TGCAGCGTTGTCGGAGGTATCTCCTACAATGAGCAGTTCTTC. V is TRBV29-1 and J is TRBJ2-1, with a weak D call TRBD2 (5 bases). The CDR3 has 14 residues. V was trimmed by 4 bases and J by 0 bases, leaving 10 bases between them. The V gene's germline CDR1 is SQVTM and CDR2 ANQGSEA.

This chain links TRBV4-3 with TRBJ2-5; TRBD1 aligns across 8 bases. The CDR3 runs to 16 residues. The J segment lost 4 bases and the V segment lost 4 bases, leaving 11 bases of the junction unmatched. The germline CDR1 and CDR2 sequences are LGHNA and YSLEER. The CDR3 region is CASSRGTGGWRETQYF. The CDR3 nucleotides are TGCGCCAGCAGCCGGGGAACAGGGGGGTGGAGAGAGACCCAGTACTTC.

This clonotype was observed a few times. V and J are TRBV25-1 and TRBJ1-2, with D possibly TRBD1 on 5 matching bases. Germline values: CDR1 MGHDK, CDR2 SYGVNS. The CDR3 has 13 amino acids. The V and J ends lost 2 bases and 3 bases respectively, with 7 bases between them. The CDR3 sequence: CASSELGDYGYTF. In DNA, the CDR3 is TGTGCCAGCAGTGAACTGGGGGACTATGGCTACACCTTC.